Listed here are 15 T cell receptor beta chains from one sample, sequenced in a study of cytomegalovirus exposure and HLA in healthy donors. Using immunoSEQ multiplex PCR, the repertoire was profiled, and TCRdb retains in-frame clones only, with some absent. The data hold 67,000 or so clones, with approximately 93% observed a single time. Sequenced material: PBMCs. These receptors originate from a man between 18 and 29 years old in good health and CMV-seropositive.

The chain links TRBV13 to TRBJ2-7, with a weak D call TRBD2 (7 bases). The germline V gene has CDR1 PRHDT and CDR2 FYEKMQ (reference sequence). CDR3 length: 15 amino acids. Trimming cost V 3 bases and J 5 bases, with 17 bases left between them. The CDR3 is CASSLGGTLVDEQYF. CDR3 coding DNA: TGTGCCAGCAGCTTGGGAGGGACATTGGTCGACGAGCAGTACTTC.

The V and J genes are TRBV15 and TRBJ2-2, with D possibly being TRBD1 (5 bases). The CDR3 consists of 14 residues. V was clipped by 5 bases and J by 7 bases, with 14 bases between them. CDR1 and CDR2 (germline): LNHNV, YYDKDF (reference sequence). The CDR3 reads CATSYNSRVGELFF. In nucleotides, the CDR3 is TGTGCCACCAGCTATAACTCCAGGGTCGGGGAGCTGTTTTTT.

The V and J genes are TRBV6-6 and TRBJ1-5, with D perhaps matching TRBD1 (5 bases). The germline V and J ends were trimmed by 5 bases and 4 bases, with 18 bases remaining between them. This CDR3 has 16 amino acids. The V gene's germline CDR1 is MNHNY and CDR2 SVGAGI (reference sequence). The CDR3: CASSPITGAGNQPQHF. CDR3 DNA sequence: TGTGCCAGCAGTCCGATTACGGGCGCAGGGAATCAGCCCCAGCATTTT.

V usage is TRBV5-5 and J usage is TRBJ2-7; no definite D call. Trimming removed 4 bases from V and 5 bases from J, with 4 bases in between. CDR1 and CDR2 from the germline V gene are SGHKS and YYEKEE (reference sequence). This CDR3 contains 10 residues. The CDR3 loop reads CASSRDEQYF. The DNA for the CDR3 is TGTGCCAGCAGCCGGGACGAGCAGTACTTC.

The rearrangement links TRBV27 to TRBJ2-7; 8 bases map to TRBD2. The CDR3 spans 14 residues. Germline loops: CDR1 MNHEY, CDR2 SMNVEV (reference sequence). The junction had 6 bases not matched to a gene; V was cut back by 5 bases and J by 3 bases. Here the CDR3 DNA reads TGTGCCAGCAGTCCCGGGACTAGTGGCTACGAGCAGTACTTC. It codes for CASSPGTSGYEQYF.

V and J are TRBV5-1 and TRBJ1-4; 7 bases map to TRBD1. CDR3 length equals 14 residues. With 7 bases clipped from V and 7 bases from J, the junction kept 10 bases outside the gene matches. CDR1 is SGHRS, CDR2 YFSETQ, per germline. CDR3 in amino acids: CASRPDRDGEKLFF. CDR3 DNA: TGCGCCAGCCGGCCCGACAGGGACGGTGAAAAACTGTTTTTT.

This clone appeared once. The CDR3 here is CASSTLRANTGELFF. CDR3 bases: TGCGCCAGCAGCACCCTCCGGGCGAACACCGGGGAGCTGTTTTTT. V is TRBV5-1 and J is TRBJ2-2; D gene unclear. Deletions cut 4 bases from V and 0 bases from J, with 10 bases between. The CDR3 contains 15 residues. The germline gives CDR1 SGHRS, CDR2 YFSETQ. Drawing the rest from reference TRBV5-1 and TRBJ2-2, the complete variable domain is KAGVTQTPRYLIKTRGQQVTLSCSPISGHRSVSWYQQTPGQGLQFLFEYFSETQRNKGNFPGRFSGRQFSNSRSEMNVSTLELGDSALYLCASSTLRANTGELFFGEGSRLTVL.

V gene TRBV5-4 combines with J gene TRBJ1-2, with 12 bases fitting TRBD1. Germline-derived CDR1 and CDR2 are SGHNT and YYREEE (reference sequence). J lost 9 bases, V lost 9 bases, and 9 bases had no gene match. This CDR3 spans 13 amino acids. CDR3 region: CATGDRGLRSYTF. The CDR3 DNA is TGTGCCACCGGGGACAGGGGGCTACGAAGCTACACCTTC.

The chain joins TRBV27 to TRBJ2-6, with a tentative D call TRBD1 (5 bases). The V and J ends lost 4 bases and 0 bases respectively, with 16 bases between them. The CDR3 contains 18 residues. Germline V gene lookup returns CDR1 MNHEY and CDR2 SMNVEV (reference sequence). CDR3 coding DNA: TGTGCCAGCAGTTCCACAGGAGTAGGTCCCTCTGGGGCCAACGTCCTGACTTTC. Translating gives CASSSTGVGPSGANVLTF.

The V and J genes are TRBV5-1 and TRBJ2-3, with TRBD2 matching 14 bases. CDR3 size: 15 residues. Trimming removed 7 bases from V and 5 bases from J; junction bases left unmatched: 6. Germline values: CDR1 SGHRS, CDR2 YFSETQ. The CDR3 sequence: CASGTSGSKLDTQYF. The CDR3 nucleotides read TGCGCCAGCGGGACTAGCGGGAGCAAATTAGATACGCAGTATTTT.

The chain combines TRBV28 with TRBJ2-3, with 13 bases matching TRBD2. J was trimmed by 3 bases and V by 6 bases; bases with no gene match: 12. Germline values: CDR1 MDHEN, CDR2 SYDVKM. The length of the CDR3 is 18 residues. This CDR3 is CASRNTSGRALSTDTQYF. Written as DNA, the CDR3 is TGTGCCAGCAGGAATACTAGCGGGAGGGCCCTTTCGACAGATACGCAGTATTTT.

This clone has a single count. This chain joins TRBV7-9 and TRBJ2-5; D ambiguous. The CDR3 totals 13 residues. CDR1 is SEHNR and CDR2 is FQNEAQ in the germline V gene (reference sequence). V dropped 5 bases and J dropped 5 bases, with 12 bases sitting between them. The CDR3 protein is CASSPTGSETQYF. In DNA, the CDR3 is TGTGCCAGCAGCCCCACCGGGTCTGAGACCCAGTACTTC.

A note on this clone: This CDR3 is also generated by other DNA sequences in the sample. This chain links TRBV2 with TRBJ2-3; 7 bases are a match to TRBD1. The CDR3 contains 15 residues. Germline CDR1 reads SNHLY; CDR2 reads FYNNEI. V trimming: 4 bases; J trimming: 0 bases; junction bases outside the gene matches: 4. CDR3 DNA: TGTGCCAGCAGTGGGGGGACAGCCAGCACAGATACGCAGTATTTT. It encodes CASSGGTASTDTQYF.

The V gene is TRBV9, the J gene TRBJ1-1; D remains ambiguous. The V end was cut by 3 bases, the J end by 1 base, with 7 bases between. CDR1 is SGDLS, CDR2 YYNGEE, per germline. CDR3 size: 13 residues. The CDR3, as DNA: TGTGCCAGCAGCGGATACAGGAACACTGAAGCTTTCTTT. Its protein is CASSGYRNTEAFF.

The rearrangement links TRBV7-3 to TRBJ1-2; tentative D call: TRBD1 (6 bases). V lost 5 bases, J lost 6 bases, and 13 bases lay in between. The germline CDR1 and CDR2 sequences are SGHTA and FQGTGA. The length of the CDR3 is 13 residues. The CDR3 coding sequence is TGTGCCAGCAGCCCCTACAGGGAGAATGGCTACACCTTC. This codes for CASSPYRENGYTF. Combining the CDR3 with reference TRBV7-3 and TRBJ1-2 gives the whole variable domain GAGVSQTPSNKVTEKGKYVELRCDPISGHTALYWYRQSLGQGPEFLIYFQGTGAADDSGLPNDRFFAVRPEGSVSTLKIQRTERGDSAVYLCASSPYRENGYTFGSGTRLTVV.